What follows are 9 T cell receptor beta chains derived from one specimen sequenced in a study of blood T cells in healthy people across ages. A second about 7 to 11 cycle PCR used barcoded and J-beta primers. TCRdb reprocessed the 5' RACE reads with MiXCR, giving one entry per CDR3 protein. The table includes about 780,000 distinct CDR3 sequences, around 25% detected once. The data also belong to a second study, concerning T cells of mothers and their children.

The sequenced sample was blood. All receptors derive from a boy aged 5-17 years in good health.

The chain carries TRBV10-3 and TRBJ1-5, with a tentative D call TRBD1 (6 bases). Germline V CDR1 and CDR2: ENHRY, SYGVKD. The V gene lost 0 bases and the J gene lost 2 bases, with 14 bases spanning the gap. CDR3 length equals 17 residues. The CDR3 region has the DNA TGTGCCATCAGTGAGTCTTTGGGGGCTGCGGGCAATCAGCCCCAGCATTTT. Translating it yields CAISESLGAAGNQPQHF.

This clonotype was seen a few times. A read error may be the cause here, since a much bigger clone is one base away. V usage is TRBV10-3 and J usage is TRBJ2-7; 8 nucleotides match TRBD2. CDR3 length: 15 residues. Germline CDR1 reads ENHRY; CDR2 reads SYGVKD. The CDR3 loop is CAVSEVAGRSYEQYF. CDR3 sequence (DNA): TGTGCCGTCAGTGAGGTAGCGGGGCGATCCTACGAGCAGTACTTC.

This clonotype was detected a few times. V gene TRBV3-1 combines with J gene TRBJ1-2; D not certain. The germline V and J ends were trimmed by 1 base and 2 bases, with 8 bases remaining between them. This CDR3 has 14 residues. Per germline, CDR1 LGHDT and CDR2 YNNKEL (reference sequence). This CDR3 is CASSQAGGNYGYTF. The CDR3 region has the DNA TGTGCCAGCAGCCAAGCAGGAGGGAACTATGGCTACACCTTC.

The chain is built from TRBV12-3 or TRBV12-4 and TRBJ1-4, with D tentatively TRBD1 (6 bases). The CDR3 has 16 residues. The ends were cut back, 6 bases at V and 4 bases at J, with 18 bases in the middle. The CDR3 coding sequence is TGTGCCAGCAGCACGTATACAGGGACGTTTAATGAAAAACTGTTTTTT. It encodes CASSTYTGTFNEKLFF.

CDR3 residues: CASSTQGTRGADTQYF. The CDR3 region has the DNA TGCGCCAGCAGCACCCAAGGGACTAGAGGCGCAGATACGCAGTATTTT. The J gene is TRBJ2-3, the V gene TRBV5-1, with 8 bases matching TRBD2. CDR1 is SGHRS, CDR2 YFSETQ, per germline. With V trimmed by 4 bases and J by 4 bases, 11 bases remained unmatched. The CDR3 runs 16 residues.

This clonotype was seen a handful of times. The V call is TRBV12-3 or TRBV12-4, the J call TRBJ2-1, with a weak D call TRBD1 (6 bases). This CDR3 has 12 amino acids. V was pared by 4 bases and J by 10 bases, with 11 bases between. CDR3 coding DNA: TGTGCCAGCAGTTCCACAGGGCTCGAGCAGTTCTTC. Encoded protein: CASSSTGLEQFF.

This clonotype was detected only a few times. The V and J genes are TRBV5-5 and TRBJ1-1; D is undetermined. From germline, CDR1 is SGHKS and CDR2 YYEKEE (reference sequence). There are 14 residues in the CDR3. The V end was cut by 0 bases, the J end by 0 bases, with 6 bases between. CDR3 protein: CASSLAPLNTEAFF. The CDR3 coding sequence is TGTGCCAGCAGCTTGGCCCCCCTGAACACTGAAGCTTTCTTT.

This chain links TRBV12-3 or TRBV12-4 with TRBJ2-1; 7 nucleotides line up with TRBD2. The CDR3 covers 19 residues. J was trimmed by 0 bases and V by 4 bases; bases with no gene match: 15. The DNA for the CDR3 is TGTGCCAGCAGTTCCTCCTTGGGAGGGGCGGGGAGCTCCTACAATGAGCAGTTCTTC. Translated: CASSSSLGGAGSSYNEQFF.

This clonotype has just a few counts. The V gene is TRBV13, the J gene TRBJ2-4, with 7 bases matching TRBD1. There are 15 residues in the CDR3. V was pared by 7 bases and J by 1 base, with 7 bases of the junction left unmatched. Germline values: CDR1 PRHDT, CDR2 FYEKMQ (reference sequence). As DNA, the CDR3 is TGTGCCAGCAACAGGGGTGGGGCGGCCAAAAACATTCAGTACTTC. It codes for CASNRGGAAKNIQYF.